This is a list of T cell receptor beta chains from one sample in a study of cytomegalovirus exposure and HLA in healthy donors. Produced via immunoSEQ multiplex PCR; TCRdb's table is partial and in-frame only. The sample has over 150,000 clones; roughly 82% are singletons. The sample consisted of PBMCs. The receptors come from a man aged 50 to 60 in good health and CMV-seropositive. Both conserved end residues are part of each CDR3. The order of the fields is clone size, D gene, J gene, V gene, CDR3 protein, CDR3 DNA. A D gene is named only where the DNA matches it firmly. Size is stated for part of the rows, as once, few or many counts, or as a class when the clone is expanded.

abundance: NA
d_gene: TRBD1
j_gene: TRBJ2-3
v_gene: TRBV10-3
CDR3aa: CATTGQGASDTQYF
CDR3nt: TGTGCCACCACAGGACAGGGGGCTTCAGATACGCAGTATTTT

abundance: NA
d_gene: TRBD1
j_gene: TRBJ2-5
v_gene: TRBV11-2
CDR3aa: CASSPGGIPQETQYF
CDR3nt: TGTGCCAGCAGCCCAGGGGGAATCCCACAAGAGACCCAGTACTTC

abundance: NA
d_gene: NA
j_gene: TRBJ1-5
v_gene: TRBV29-1
CDR3aa: CSANIDGSNQPQHF
CDR3nt: TGCAGCGCTAACATAGACGGGAGCAATCAGCCCCAGCATTTT

abundance: NA
d_gene: NA
j_gene: TRBJ2-2
v_gene: TRBV6-5
CDR3aa: CASRSYSGNTGELFF
CDR3nt: TGTGCCAGCAGATCCTATAGCGGGAACACCGGGGAGCTGTTTTTT

abundance: once
d_gene: NA
j_gene: TRBJ1-1
v_gene: TRBV5-8
CDR3aa: CASSLSKNTEAFF
CDR3nt: TGTGCCAGCAGCTTATCCAAGAACACTGAAGCTTTCTTT

abundance: NA
d_gene: TRBD1
j_gene: TRBJ1-5
v_gene: TRBV18
CDR3aa: CASSPRQGDQPQHF
CDR3nt: TGTGCCAGCTCACCCCGACAGGGGGATCAGCCCCAGCATTTT

abundance: NA
d_gene: TRBD2
j_gene: TRBJ2-1
v_gene: TRBV6-6
CDR3aa: CASSSGGTGGLGEQFF
CDR3nt: TGTGCCAGCAGTAGCGGGGGGACGGGGGGGCTTGGTGAGCAGTTCTTC

abundance: once
d_gene: TRBD2
j_gene: TRBJ2-1
v_gene: TRBV5-5
CDR3aa: CASSRAAGGPYEQFF
CDR3nt: TGTGCCAGCAGCCGAGCAGCGGGGGGGCCCTATGAGCAGTTCTTC

abundance: NA
d_gene: NA
j_gene: TRBJ2-7
v_gene: TRBV4-3
CDR3aa: CASSQDQGGGFEQYF
CDR3nt: TGCGCCAGCAGCCAAGATCAAGGCGGAGGCTTTGAGCAGTACTTC

abundance: NA
d_gene: NA
j_gene: TRBJ2-7
v_gene: TRBV28
CDR3aa: CASSPLAGVYEQYF
CDR3nt: TGTGCCAGCAGCCCTCTTGCAGGGGTCTACGAGCAGTACTTC

abundance: NA
d_gene: NA
j_gene: TRBJ2-5
v_gene: TRBV19
CDR3aa: CASQRGLGETQYF
CDR3nt: TGTGCCAGTCAACGGGGATTAGGAGAGACCCAGTACTTC

abundance: NA
d_gene: TRBD1
j_gene: TRBJ1-4
v_gene: TRBV29-1
CDR3aa: CSVGGQSEKLFF
CDR3nt: TGCAGCGTTGGGGGACAGAGCGAAAAACTGTTTTTT

abundance: NA
d_gene: NA
j_gene: TRBJ1-2
v_gene: TRBV5-4
CDR3aa: CASRKFTGYPNYGYTF
CDR3nt: TGTGCCAGCAGGAAATTCACAGGGTACCCTAACTATGGCTACACCTTC

abundance: NA
d_gene: NA
j_gene: TRBJ2-7
v_gene: TRBV28
CDR3aa: CASIGSGTLYEQYF
CDR3nt: TGTGCCAGCATCGGGTCAGGGACACTCTACGAGCAGTACTTC

abundance: NA
d_gene: TRBD2
j_gene: TRBJ2-1
v_gene: TRBV7-2
CDR3aa: CASSLVAGEQNEQFF
CDR3nt: TGTGCCAGCAGCTTAGTAGCGGGAGAACAAAATGAGCAGTTCTTC